Listed here are 31 T cell receptor beta chains from one sample, sequenced in a study of blood T cell repertoires in COVID-19. The protocol was immunoSEQ multiplex PCR, while the TCRdb copy is restricted to in-frame clones and leaves out a portion. The table records under 500,000 clones, 85% to 90% of them present only once. Sequencing used PBMCs or T cells enriched from blood (not recorded which). The receptors were gathered from a man between 25 and 39 years old who had recovered from COVID-19.

The chain couples TRBV11-2 to TRBJ2-1; 11 bases line up with TRBD1. CDR3 length equals 15 residues. CDR1 and CDR2 from the germline V gene are SGHAT and FQNNGV. Losses at the gene ends were 6 bases for V and 4 bases for J; bases not matched to a gene: 5. CDR3 sequence reads: CASRDGTGGYNEQFF. CDR3 coding DNA: TGTGCCAGCAGAGACGGGACAGGGGGATACAATGAGCAGTTCTTC.

V usage is TRBV19 and J usage is TRBJ1-4, with D possibly matching TRBD1 (6 bases). This CDR3 has 15 residues. Germline CDR1 reads LNHDA; CDR2 reads SQIVND (reference sequence). Trimming shortened V by 5 bases and J by 0 bases, and 10 bases separated the two germline ends. CDR3 region: CASSGQTATNEKLFF. The CDR3 bases are TGTGCCAGTAGTGGACAGACTGCAACTAATGAAAAACTGTTTTTT.

The chain employs TRBV19 and TRBJ1-5; D is uncertain. Between the trimmed V and J ends, which lost 5 bases and 3 bases, there was a span of 8 bases. Per the germline V gene, CDR1 is LNHDA and CDR2 is SQIVND (reference sequence). The CDR3 runs to 13 residues. The CDR3 coding sequence is TGTGCCAGTAGTGGTACCTACAATCAGCCCCAGCATTTT. The encoded protein is CASSGTYNQPQHF. Looking up the rest from reference TRBV19 and TRBJ1-5 gives the full variable domain: DGGITQSPKYLFRKEGQNVTLSCEQNLNHDAMYWYRQDPGQGLRLIYYSQIVNDFQKGDIAEGYSVSREKKESFPLTVTSAQKNPTAFYLCASSGTYNQPQHFGDGTRLSIL.

This chain links TRBV2 with TRBJ2-7; TRBD1 matches at 9 bases. The CDR3 runs 13 residues. Germline trimming cut 7 bases from V and 4 bases from J; bases unmatched to any gene: 5. In germline, CDR1 is SNHLY, CDR2 FYNNEI. CDR3: CASNPGQGYEQYF. In nucleotides, the CDR3 is TGTGCCAGCAACCCGGGACAGGGATACGAGCAGTACTTC.

As concerns this clone: The junction departs from germline at one end; a sequencing error may be responsible. The CDR3 is CASRSGGNAEAFF. The CDR3 DNA reads as TGTGCCAGCAGATCAGGGGGGAACGCTGAAGCTTTCTTT. The chain uses TRBV6-4 and TRBJ1-1, with 7 bases identical to TRBD1. CDR3 length: 13 residues. Germline CDR1 and CDR2: MRHNA and SNTAGT.

The chain links TRBV5-1 to TRBJ2-1, with 11 bases identical to TRBD2. Looked up from germline, CDR1 is SGHRS and CDR2 is YFSETQ. V trimming: 0 bases; J trimming: 4 bases; junction bases outside the gene matches: 0. There are 15 residues in the CDR3. CDR3 in DNA: TGCGCCAGCAGCTTGGCTAGCGGGGGGTACAATGAGCAGTTCTTC. This encodes CASSLASGGYNEQFF.

J is TRBJ1-2 and V is TRBV29-1, with a weak D call TRBD1 (5 bases). This CDR3 is built from 13 residues. The ends were cut back, 2 bases at V and 2 bases at J, with 9 bases in the middle. Germline assignment: CDR1 SQVTM and CDR2 ANQGSEA. The CDR3 spells CSVEQGWNYGYTF. In DNA, the CDR3 is TGCAGCGTTGAACAGGGCTGGAACTATGGCTACACCTTC.

This clone occurred once. Other DNA sequences of this sample code for an identical CDR3. The rearrangement uses TRBV3-1 (or the pseudogene TRBV3-2) and TRBJ2-2, with 7 bases lining up with TRBD2. The CDR3 length is 13 residues. Germline loops: CDR1 LGHDT, CDR2 YNNKEL (reference sequence). Germline trimming cut 4 bases from V and 8 bases from J; bases unmatched to any gene: 4. The CDR3, as DNA: TGTGCCAGCAGCCCGAGACTAGCTGGGGAGCTGTTTTTT. Translating it yields CASSPRLAGELFF.

The CDR3 DNA is TGTGCCAGCAGAAGGGGACAAGAGACCCAGTACTTC. It is translated as CASRRGQETQYF. The chain uses TRBV12-3 or TRBV12-4 and TRBJ2-5, with TRBD1 as a possible D gene (5 bases). V lost 6 bases to trimming and J lost 2 bases, with 7 bases between them. CDR3 size: 12 residues.

The rearrangement links TRBV30 to TRBJ1-5; no definite D call. The CDR3 loop spans 13 amino acids. CDR1 and CDR2 from the germline V gene are GTSNPN and SVGIG (reference sequence). The V gene lost 5 bases and the J gene lost 2 bases, with 10 bases spanning the gap. The CDR3 DNA is TGTGCCTGGGGCGCGGCGGGCAATCAGCCCCAGCATTTT. Protein sequence: CAWGAAGNQPQHF. Combining the CDR3 with reference TRBV30 and TRBJ1-5 gives the whole variable domain SQTIHQWPATLVQPVGSPLSLECTVEGTSNPNLYWYRQAAGRGLQLLFYSVGIGQISSEVPQNLSASRPQDRQFILSSKKLLLSDSGFYLCAWGAAGNQPQHFGDGTRLSIL.

The rearrangement uses TRBV2 and TRBJ1-2, with a weak D call TRBD1 (5 bases). The V end lost 7 bases, the J end lost 4 bases, and 25 bases lay between the germline ends. Germline lookup yields CDR1 SNHLY and CDR2 FYNNEI. The CDR3 is 17 amino acids. As DNA, the CDR3 is TGTGCCAGCATCAAGGGGCTCAGGGATCCCCGGCGCTATGGCTACACCTTC. Amino acids: CASIKGLRDPRRYGYTF.

The chain combines TRBV5-6 with TRBJ2-7, with D possibly matching TRBD2 (6 bases). CDR3 length: 11 residues. Germline-derived CDR1 and CDR2 are SGHDT and YYEEEE. Trimming left V 4 bases short and J 6 bases short, with 8 bases between. CDR3 DNA sequence: TGTGCCAGCAGCGCGGGGTCCGAGCAGTACTTC. It specifies CASSAGSEQYF.

In regard to this clone: At the DNA level, this CDR3 is encoded by other sequences in the same sample as well. This chain links TRBV28 with TRBJ1-1; TRBD1 agrees at 8 bases. This CDR3 is 14 amino acids long. CDR1 and CDR2 from the germline V gene are MDHEN and SYDVKM. The V segment lost 4 bases and the J segment 3 bases; nucleotides outside the gene matches: 4. The CDR3 bases are TGTGCCAGCAGTTCAGGACAGGGAGACACTGAAGCTTTCTTT. It yields the protein CASSSGQGDTEAFF.

This clone showed up just once. The chain combines TRBV6-2 or TRBV6-3 with TRBJ2-7; TRBD2 agrees at 9 bases. This CDR3 has 15 amino acids. CDR1 and CDR2 from the germline V gene are MNHEY and SVGEGT. J gave up 5 bases and V 4 bases, and 9 bases lay outside the gene matches. As DNA, the CDR3 is TGTGCCAGCAGTTCGTTTCTAGCGGGACTCCACGAGCAGTACTTC. This codes for CASSSFLAGLHEQYF.

The DNA of the CDR3 is TGTGCCAGCAGTTACGGTCAGGGGGCCAACTATGGCTACACCTTC. It is translated as CASSYGQGANYGYTF. The V call is TRBV6-5, the J call TRBJ1-2; TRBD1 agrees at 8 bases. V was pared by 2 bases and J by 2 bases, with 4 bases of the junction left unmatched. The CDR3 has 15 residues. Per the germline V gene, CDR1 is MNHEY and CDR2 is SVGAGI.

The V gene is TRBV27, the J gene TRBJ1-1; 8 bases match TRBD1. This CDR3 is 17 amino acids long. Germline V gene sequence: CDR1 MNHEY, CDR2 SMNVEV (reference sequence). V lost 5 bases to trimming and J lost 3 bases; unmatched junction nucleotides: 14. In DNA form, the CDR3 reads TGTGCCAGCAGTCAAAGACGGACAGGGAGAGGGGACACTGAAGCTTTCTTT. The encoded protein is CASSQRRTGRGDTEAFF.

This clone has more than one count but fewer than ten. V gene TRBV5-1 combines with J gene TRBJ2-2; 8 positions agree with TRBD2. This CDR3 is 15 amino acids long. Germline values: CDR1 SGHRS, CDR2 YFSETQ. V trimming: 4 bases; J trimming: 0 bases; junction bases outside the gene matches: 2. CDR3 sequence reads: CASSLSGTNTGELFF. The CDR3 DNA follows: TGCGCCAGCAGCCTTAGCGGGACGAACACCGGGGAGCTGTTTTTT. Full variable domain (outside the CDR3, taken from reference TRBV5-1 and TRBJ2-2): KAGVTQTPRYLIKTRGQQVTLSCSPISGHRSVSWYQQTPGQGLQFLFEYFSETQRNKGNFPGRFSGRQFSNSRSEMNVSTLELGDSALYLCASSLSGTNTGELFFGEGSRLTVL.

The chain recombines TRBV4-1 with TRBJ1-2, with 8 positions matching TRBD1. J lost 1 base, V lost 4 bases, and 2 bases had no gene match. This CDR3 spans 14 amino acids. Germline V CDR1 and CDR2: MGHRA, YSYEKL. The CDR3 loop is CASSPGQVNYGYTF. CDR3 sequence (DNA): TGCGCCAGCAGCCCGGGACAGGTTAACTATGGCTACACCTTC.

The chain uses TRBV3-1 (or the pseudogene TRBV3-2) and TRBJ2-7; 11 bases agree with TRBD1. V gave up 9 bases and J gave up 3 bases; unmatched junction bases: 4. Germline V gene lookup returns CDR1 LGHDT and CDR2 YNNKEL (reference sequence). The CDR3 has 13 residues. CDR3 region: CASRGQGVYEQYF. CDR3 sequence (DNA): TGTGCCAGTAGGGGACAGGGGGTCTACGAGCAGTACTTC.

This clone was seen just once. J is TRBJ2-5 and V is TRBV13; D unresolved. Trimming shortened V by 5 bases and J by 5 bases, and 21 bases separated the two germline ends. This CDR3 has 16 amino acids. Germline V gene lookup returns CDR1 PRHDT and CDR2 FYEKMQ (reference sequence). As DNA, the CDR3 is TGTGCCAGCAGCCCAGCTTTTGGGCGCCAGCTGGAGACCCAGTACTTC. Translation: CASSPAFGRQLETQYF. Using reference TRBV13 and TRBJ2-5 for the parts outside the CDR3, the full variable domain is AAGVIQSPRHLIKEKRETATLKCYPIPRHDTVYWYQQGPGQDPQFLISFYEKMQSDKGSIPDRFSAQQFSDYHSELNMSSLELGDSALYFCASSPAFGRQLETQYFGPGTRLLVL.

The chain carries TRBV9 and TRBJ2-1; 9 positions agree with TRBD2. The CDR3 is 13 residues long. Germline CDR1 and CDR2: SGDLS and YYNGEE. CDR3 in amino acids: CASRREGGNEQFF. The CDR3 DNA sequence: TGTGCTTCAAGGCGGGAGGGTGGCAATGAGCAGTTCTTC.

V is TRBV21-1 and J is TRBJ2-3; the table's D gene call, TRBD2, was not cross checked with the DNA. TRBV21-1 is a documented pseudogene. The CDR3 sequence is 24 residues long. DNA for the CDR3: TGTGCCAGCAGCAAAGGGGGAATTCTATTGCCCCAAGGATGGCGGGAGGGCCGAACAGATACGCAGTATTTT. Encoded protein: CASSKGGILLPQGWREGRTDTQYF.

In regard to this clone: This specimen includes other DNA sequences encoding the same CDR3. This chain links TRBV29-1 with TRBJ1-4; possibly TRBD1 for D (5 bases). The CDR3 has 13 residues. V was trimmed by 4 bases and J by 0 bases, leaving 6 bases between them. CDR1 SQVTM and CDR2 ANQGSEA come from the germline V gene. CDR3 loop: CSVARATNEKLFF. As DNA, the CDR3 is TGCAGCGTTGCCAGGGCAACTAATGAAAAACTGTTTTTT.

In regard to this clone: One junction end disagrees with the germline gene, perhaps due to a read error. This sequence joins TRBV28 and TRBJ1-1; TRBD1 matches 8 bases. Looked up from germline, CDR1 is MDHEN and CDR2 is SYDVKM. The CDR3 has 12 residues. The CDR3 here is CASSLKAGGQVF. The CDR3 nucleotides read TGTGCCAGCAGTTTAAAAGCGGGGGGACAGGTCTTT.

CDR3 in amino acids: CASLTGGNREAFF. The CDR3 DNA reads TGTGCCAGTTTGACAGGGGGAAACCGTGAAGCTTTCTTT. This sequence joins TRBV19 and TRBJ1-1, with 9 nucleotides matching TRBD1. Germline V gives CDR1 LNHDA, CDR2 SQIVND (reference sequence). The V segment lost 8 bases and the J segment 7 bases; nucleotides outside the gene matches: 8. This CDR3 contains 13 residues.

This clone showed up just a few times. The gene calls are TRBV7-9 and TRBJ2-1; a weak D match, TRBD1 (5 bases). This CDR3 contains 16 residues. Germline V lookup: CDR1 SEHNR, CDR2 FQNEAQ (reference sequence). The germline V and J ends were trimmed by 5 bases and 4 bases, with 18 bases remaining between them. CDR3 sequence: CASSVARASIYNEQFF. The CDR3 coding sequence is TGTGCCAGCAGCGTCGCCAGGGCCTCAATTTACAATGAGCAGTTCTTC. Full variable domain (outside the CDR3, taken from reference TRBV7-9 and TRBJ2-1): DTGVSQNPRHKITKRGQNVTFRCDPISEHNRLYWYRQTLGQGPEFLTYFQNEAQLEKSRLLSDRFSAERPKGSFSTLEIQRTEQGDSAMYLCASSVARASIYNEQFFGPGTRLTVL.

V gene TRBV7-9 combines with J gene TRBJ2-7, with 8 bases matching TRBD1. CDR1 and CDR2 from the germline V gene are SEHNR and FQNEAQ (reference sequence). The CDR3 totals 13 residues. J was trimmed by 3 bases and V by 9 bases; bases with no gene match: 7. CDR3 DNA: TGTGCCAGTTCAGGGGGCCCTCACTACGAGCAGTACTTC. Its protein product is CASSGGPHYEQYF.

This clone has a single count. V and J are TRBV13 and TRBJ2-7, with 12 bases matching TRBD2. Germline CDR1 and CDR2: PRHDT and FYEKMQ (reference sequence). With V trimmed by 5 bases and J by 3 bases, 2 bases remained unmatched. CDR3 length: 14 amino acids. The CDR3 coding sequence is TGTGCCAGCAGCGGACTAGCGGGAATCTACGAGCAGTACTTC. Encoded protein: CASSGLAGIYEQYF. The full variable domain, completed using reference TRBV13 and TRBJ2-7, is AAGVIQSPRHLIKEKRETATLKCYPIPRHDTVYWYQQGPGQDPQFLISFYEKMQSDKGSIPDRFSAQQFSDYHSELNMSSLELGDSALYFCASSGLAGIYEQYFGPGTRLTVT.

This chain joins TRBV7-9 and TRBJ2-1; D gene unclear. V was trimmed by 5 bases and J by 5 bases, leaving 16 bases between them. The length of the CDR3 is 15 residues. The V gene's germline CDR1 is SEHNR and CDR2 FQNEAQ (reference sequence). The CDR3 coding sequence is TGTGCCAGCAGCACACCCCAGGCAAGCAACAATGAGCAGTTCTTC. This encodes CASSTPQASNNEQFF.

The chain joins TRBV3-1 (or the pseudogene TRBV3-2) to TRBJ1-2; maybe TRBD1 (5 bases). V lost 4 bases and J 4 bases, leaving 13 bases between the germline ends. From germline, CDR1 is LGHDT and CDR2 YNNKEL (reference sequence). The CDR3 is made up of 14 amino acids. The CDR3 bases are TGTGCCAGCAGCCTAACGGGGGAGGGCTATGGCTACACCTTC. This sequence encodes CASSLTGEGYGYTF.

This clone showed up just once. This chain connects TRBV9 to TRBJ1-4, with 11 bases that match TRBD1. CDR1 and CDR2 (germline): SGDLS, YYNGEE. V trimming: 7 bases; J trimming: 4 bases; junction bases outside the gene matches: 3. The CDR3 contains 14 residues. The chain's CDR3 is CASGQGADNEKLFF. For the CDR3, the DNA is TGTGCCAGCGGACAGGGGGCTGATAATGAAAAACTGTTTTTT.